What follows are 26 T cell receptor beta chains derived from one specimen sequenced in a study of blood T cells in healthy people across ages. With a J-beta primer mix and a sample-barcoded 5' primer, a second PCR ran about 7 to 12 cycles. TCRdb redid the calling of the 5' RACE reads with MiXCR, one entry per CDR3 protein. The sample lists roughly 1.6 million distinct CDR3 sequences; roughly 32% were seen once. The sequenced material came from blood. These receptors came from a woman between 25 and 40 years old in good health.

The sample holds a few counts of this clonotype. The chain couples TRBV4-1 to TRBJ2-5; D remains ambiguous. The tail of the sequence fits TRBJ2-7 better, so the J call may be wrong. The CDR3 covers 19 residues. CDR1 is MGHRA, CDR2 YSYEKL, per germline. CDR3 sequence: CASSQEASLPGVRHNEQYF. DNA of the CDR3: TGCGCCAGCAGCCAAGAAGCCTCCCTGCCAGGAGTGCGCCATAACGAGCAGTACTTC.

This clonotype appeared many times. The gene calls are TRBV29-1 and TRBJ1-2; tentative D call: TRBD1 (6 bases). Looked up from germline, CDR1 is SQVTM and CDR2 is ANQGSEA. The CDR3 extends over 13 amino acids. The ends were cut back, 2 bases at V and 2 bases at J, with 9 bases in the middle. Here the CDR3 reads CSVEIGQNYGYTF. CDR3 DNA: TGCAGCGTTGAAATCGGACAGAACTATGGCTACACCTTC.

This clonotype appeared a few times. The V gene is TRBV2, the J gene TRBJ2-7; TRBD1 is a possible D gene (6 bases). The CDR3 loop spans 13 amino acids. Between the trimmed V and J ends, which lost 4 bases and 3 bases, there was a span of 10 bases. From germline, CDR1 is SNHLY and CDR2 FYNNEI. DNA of the CDR3: TGTGCCAGCAGTGTGACAGGACTCTACGAGCAGTACTTC. Its translation: CASSVTGLYEQYF.

The chain carries TRBV12-3 or TRBV12-4 and TRBJ2-5, with D perhaps TRBD1 (5 bases). Deletions cut 2 bases from V and 3 bases from J, with 7 bases between. CDR3 size: 13 residues. CDR3 nucleotide sequence: TGTGCCAGCAGTTTAAACAGGAAAGAGACCCAGTACTTC. Its translation: CASSLNRKETQYF.

This rearrangement joins TRBV3-1 to TRBJ1-6; a weak D match, TRBD1 (6 bases). Germline values: CDR1 LGHDT, CDR2 YNNKEL (reference sequence). The CDR3 covers 15 residues. Deletions cut 4 bases from V and 7 bases from J, with 14 bases between. CDR3 coding DNA: TGTGCCAGCAGCCGGGCCCTACAGGGAAATTCACCCCTCCACTTT. Translation gives CASSRALQGNSPLHF.

This clonotype has a handful of counts. The chain combines TRBV3-1 with TRBJ2-7; 9 bases are a match to TRBD1. Per germline, CDR1 LGHDT and CDR2 YNNKEL (reference sequence). The CDR3 covers 15 residues. Germline trimming cut 2 bases from V and 3 bases from J; bases unmatched to any gene: 5. The CDR3 DNA reads as TGTGCCAGCAGCCAACCCGGGACAGGGAGCTACGAGCAGTACTTC. Translating gives CASSQPGTGSYEQYF.

This clonotype turned up a few times. The V and J genes are TRBV20-1 and TRBJ2-5, with 8 nucleotides matching TRBD1. V shed 6 bases and J 13 bases; nucleotides not matched to a gene: 10. The CDR3 sequence is 11 residues long. Germline loops: CDR1 DFQATT, CDR2 SNEGSKA (reference sequence). The CDR3 DNA reads as TGCAGTGCACTATCCGGACAGGGAGCGTACTTC. This sequence encodes CSALSGQGAYF.

This clonotype was seen only a few times. V and J are TRBV10-3 and TRBJ1-5; a weak D match, TRBD1 (5 bases). The V gene's germline CDR1 is ENHRY and CDR2 SYGVKD. The CDR3 runs 15 residues. V lost 4 bases, J lost 0 bases, and 10 bases lay in between. In DNA form, the CDR3 reads TGTGCCATCAGTGCTGAGGGACCTAGCAATCAGCCCCAGCATTTT. Encoded protein: CAISAEGPSNQPQHF.

This clonotype was seen a handful of times. The chain is built from TRBV20-1 and TRBJ2-7, with D perhaps matching TRBD1 or TRBD2 (5 bases each). Deletions cut 4 bases from V and 6 bases from J, with 22 bases between. This CDR3 is built from 15 residues. The V gene's germline CDR1 is DFQATT and CDR2 SNEGSKA (reference sequence). CDR3 in amino acids: CSAKSGTSLNTEQYF. The CDR3 region has the DNA TGCAGTGCTAAATCGGGGACGTCGCTGAATACCGAGCAGTACTTC.

The chain carries TRBV6-6 and TRBJ2-4; 10 nucleotides line up with TRBD2. Gene TRBJ2-7 matches the end of the DNA better, so the J call may be wrong. Germline-derived CDR1 and CDR2 are MNHNY and SVGAGI (reference sequence). This CDR3 has 14 amino acids. CDR3 sequence: CASSLLAGFLEQYF. The CDR3 region has the DNA TGTGCCAGCAGTCTACTAGCGGGGTTCCTCGAGCAGTACTTC.

The chain is built from TRBV20-1 and TRBJ2-3; 11 bases align to TRBD2. This CDR3 is 14 amino acids long. V shed 6 bases, J shed 5 bases, and the junction held 7 bases outside the gene matches. CDR1 is DFQATT, CDR2 SNEGSKA, per germline (reference sequence). The CDR3 DNA sequence: TGCAGTGCCCAGACTAGCGGGAAAGGAGATACGCAGTATTTT. It specifies CSAQTSGKGDTQYF.

V usage is TRBV6-2 or TRBV6-3 and J usage is TRBJ2-3, with unresolved D. The CDR3 runs to 14 residues. CDR1 and CDR2 (germline): MNHEY, SVGEGT. V shed 8 bases and J shed 0 bases, with 12 bases lying between them. CDR3 sequence (DNA): TGTGCCAGCTCCTATCGGAGAAGCACAGATACGCAGTATTTT. Translating it yields CASSYRRSTDTQYF.

J is TRBJ1-5 and V is TRBV6-2 or TRBV6-3, with 7 positions matching TRBD1. The CDR3 extends over 15 amino acids. Germline V lookup: CDR1 MNHEY, CDR2 SVGEGT. The V segment lost 5 bases and the J segment 1 base; nucleotides outside the gene matches: 5. This chain's CDR3 is CASSKGQLSNQPQHF. Here the CDR3 DNA reads TGTGCCAGCAGTAAGGGACAGTTGAGCAATCAGCCCCAGCATTTT.

V and J are TRBV6-2 or TRBV6-3 and TRBJ2-5; D is perhaps TRBD1 (6 bases). Per the germline V gene, CDR1 is MNHEY and CDR2 is SVGEGT. Trimming left V 3 bases short and J 2 bases short, with 10 bases between. The CDR3 sequence is 14 residues long. The CDR3 DNA is TGTGCCAGCAGTTATAGGGGGTCACAAGAGACCCAGTACTTC. Its translation: CASSYRGSQETQYF.

The V and J genes are TRBV7-9 and TRBJ2-3; D is possibly TRBD1 (6 bases). The CDR3 covers 13 residues. Germline lookup yields CDR1 SEHNR and CDR2 FQNEAQ (reference sequence). V was trimmed by 10 bases and J by 0 bases, leaving 11 bases between them. DNA of the CDR3: TGTGCCATAACCGGGACAAGCACAGATACGCAGTATTTT. Its protein product is CAITGTSTDTQYF.

In the case of this clonotype: Relative to the germline gene, one junction end is altered; a read error may explain this. The chain recombines TRBV2 with TRBJ2-7; a weak D match, TRBD2 (5 bases). The CDR3 has 14 residues. Germline values: CDR1 SNHLY, CDR2 FYNNEI. The CDR3 protein is CASGSDGNWHEQYF. The CDR3 nucleotides read TGTGCCAGCGGGTCGGACGGGAATTGGCACGAACAGTACTTC.

The V and J genes are TRBV20-1 and TRBJ2-1, with 10 nucleotides matching TRBD2. CDR1 is DFQATT and CDR2 is SNEGSKA in the germline V gene (reference sequence). V shed 6 bases, J shed 6 bases, and the junction held 8 bases outside the gene matches. CDR3 length equals 14 residues. CDR3 in amino acids: CSATPSGRGNEQFF. DNA for the CDR3: TGCAGTGCAACTCCTAGCGGGAGAGGCAATGAGCAGTTCTTC.

The chain recombines TRBV6-1 with TRBJ2-5; 8 bases map to TRBD1. The CDR3 sequence is 17 residues long. The germline gives CDR1 MNHNS, CDR2 SASEGT. V gave up 2 bases and J gave up 3 bases; unmatched junction bases: 11. The CDR3 sequence is CASSESKPGQEEETQYF. CDR3 coding DNA: TGTGCCAGCAGTGAAAGTAAGCCGGGACAGGAGGAAGAGACCCAGTACTTC.

V gene TRBV24-1 combines with J gene TRBJ2-5; no clear D. The germline V gene has CDR1 KGHDR and CDR2 SFDVKD. Trimming took off 0 bases at V and 5 bases at J, with 12 bases between the two ends. This CDR3 comprises 15 residues. This chain's CDR3 is CATSDLEFQGETQYF. CDR3 nucleotide sequence: TGTGCCACCAGTGATTTGGAGTTCCAAGGGGAGACCCAGTACTTC.

J is TRBJ2-5 and V is TRBV27, with TRBD1 matching over 8 bases. Germline V CDR1 and CDR2: MNHEY, SMNVEV (reference sequence). Unmatched junction bases numbered 3, after V lost 1 base and J lost 5 bases. CDR3 length: 14 amino acids. As DNA, the CDR3 is TGTGCCAGCAGTTTATTCCCAGGGGGCGAGACCCAGTACTTC. Its protein product is CASSLFPGGETQYF.

V usage is TRBV4-1 and J usage is TRBJ2-7, with a possible D match to TRBD2 (7 bases). V was cut by 0 bases and J by 3 bases, with 12 bases left in between. Germline V gene sequence: CDR1 MGHRA, CDR2 YSYEKL. This CDR3 is 15 amino acids long. CDR3 coding DNA: TGCGCCAGCAGCCAAGATCGGGGGGCACTCTACGAGCAGTACTTC. Its translation is CASSQDRGALYEQYF.

This chain joins TRBV3-1 and TRBJ2-2, with D possibly TRBD1 on 6 matching bases. In germline, CDR1 is LGHDT, CDR2 YNNKEL (reference sequence). The CDR3 has 15 residues. Trimming stripped 4 bases from V and 1 base from J, with 10 bases between. CDR3 sequence reads: CASSPQGQNTGELFF. The CDR3 nucleotides are TGTGCCAGCAGCCCCCAGGGACAGAACACCGGGGAGCTGTTTTTT.

The chain recombines TRBV7-2 with TRBJ2-7; the match to TRBD1 covers 7 bases. CDR1 and CDR2 (germline): SGHTA, FQGNSA. With V trimmed by 5 bases and J by 2 bases, 18 bases remained unmatched. The CDR3 loop spans 18 amino acids. This CDR3 is CASSPYSLFRGGPYEQYF. CDR3 coding DNA: TGTGCCAGCAGCCCATACAGTTTGTTTCGAGGGGGCCCCTACGAGCAGTACTTC.

CDR3 region: CASTTRWDGHRKLFF. Written as DNA, the CDR3 is TGTGCCAGCACCACTAGGTGGGACGGACATCGTAAACTGTTTTTT. The chain employs TRBV7-8 and TRBJ1-4; possibly TRBD1 for D (5 bases). This CDR3 is built from 15 residues. With 7 bases removed from V and 11 bases from J, the gap between germline ends came to 23 bases. The V gene's germline CDR1 is SGHVS and CDR2 FQNEAQ.

The genes are TRBV27 and TRBJ2-1; 11 bases line up with TRBD2. Germline V lookup: CDR1 MNHEY, CDR2 SMNVEV (reference sequence). The CDR3 totals 17 residues. Trimming took 0 bases from V and 4 from J; bases not matched to a gene: 5. This CDR3 is CASSLSPTSGRYNEQFF. The CDR3 DNA is TGTGCCAGCAGTTTATCCCCCACTAGCGGGAGATACAATGAGCAGTTCTTC.

This clonotype was found a few times. At one boundary the junction diverges from the germline segment, which might be a read error. The chain uses TRBV12-3 or TRBV12-4 and TRBJ2-7, with TRBD2 matching over 14 bases. The CDR3 totals 18 residues. CDR3 nucleotides: TGTGCCAGCGGTTTCTATAGACGGGGACTAGCGGGAGCGAGGGAGCAGTACTTC. Translation: CASGFYRRGLAGAREQYF.